The clone carrying this TCR beta chain was seen only a few times. Profiling relied on immunoSEQ multiplex PCR, and the TCRdb table lists in-frame clones only, not all of them. The sample includes 70,000 to 75,000 clones, 80% to 90% of them seen just once. The sample originates from a study of blood T cell repertoires in COVID-19. This clonotype originated in a woman of 80 years or more with active or convalescent COVID-19. The material sequenced was peripheral blood.

CDR3 bases: TGTGCCTGGAGTCTGAGCTTAAATCAGCCCCAGCATTTT. Translation gives CAWSLSLNQPQHF. The chain joins TRBV30 to TRBJ1-5; no clear D. This CDR3 region has 13 residues. V was trimmed by 2 bases and J by 4 bases, leaving 9 bases between them. Germline CDR1 reads GTSNPN; CDR2 reads SVGIG (reference sequence).